The rows below give T cell receptor beta chains drawn from one sample of a study of T cells in tumors after PD-1 blockade. Clones were sequenced by immunoSEQ multiplex PCR, and TCRdb holds only the in-frame ones, with some missing. Of approximately 15,000 clones in the sample, over 80% are singletons; the top ten hold more than 20%. The material was PBMCs, obtained after anti-PD-1 treatment. The receptor set was obtained from a human donor with basal cell carcinoma. Both conserved end residues are part of each CDR3. Only part of the rows carry a size: once, few, many, or a class if the clone is expanded.

clone size: -
J gene: TRBJ2-3
V gene: TRBV5-4
CDR3 protein: CASSSPGGDTQYF

clone size: -
J gene: TRBJ2-4
V gene: TRBV24-1
CDR3 protein: CATSDFSGTGKNIQYF

clone size: -
J gene: TRBJ1-4
V gene: TRBV7-2
CDR3 protein: CASSSTGRSEKLFF

clone size: -
J gene: TRBJ2-3
V gene: TRBV6-2/TRBV6-3
CDR3 protein: CASSSPPTDTQYF

clone size: few
J gene: TRBJ1-3
V gene: TRBV5-1
CDR3 protein: CASSLVGQGFSGNTIYF

clone size: -
J gene: TRBJ2-1
V gene: TRBV10-3
CDR3 protein: CAISESGKFSYNEQFF

clone size: -
J gene: TRBJ1-1
V gene: TRBV2
CDR3 protein: CASLTGVLNTEAFF

clone size: -
J gene: TRBJ1-5
V gene: TRBV28
CDR3 protein: CASSTGQLNGNQPQHF

clone size: -
J gene: TRBJ1-1
V gene: TRBV5-4
CDR3 protein: CASSSTQGRTEAFF

clone size: -
J gene: TRBJ1-5
V gene: TRBV21-1
CDR3 protein: CASSKGAGQGARRSNQPQHF

clone size: -
J gene: TRBJ1-2
V gene: TRBV19
CDR3 protein: CASSPDSLYGYTF